The rows below give T cell receptor beta chains drawn from one sample of a study of CD8+ T cells in alopecia areata. This table comes from immunoSEQ multiplex PCR, and its TCRdb copy is limited to in-frame clones, with some not included. Of about 15,000 clones in the sample, about 61% were seen once. The sample was skin. These receptors came from a human donor with alopecia areata. CDR3s include the opening cysteine and the closing phenylalanine or tryptophan. The order of the fields is CDR3 length, J gene, clone size, D gene, V gene, CDR3 DNA, CDR3 protein. The D gene is left open where the match is weak. Rows may omit the clone size; those that give it use once, few, many or a size class.

16,TRBJ2-1,-,TRBD2,TRBV6-1,TGTGCCAGCAGTGAACACCCAGCGGGAGGGCCCTATGAGCAGTTCTTC,CASSEHPAGGPYEQFF
16,TRBJ2-1,-,TRBD2,TRBV7-9,TGTGCCAGCAGTTTTAGCGGGAGGGCAACTTACAATGAGCAGTTCTTC,CASSFSGRATYNEQFF
13,TRBJ1-5,few,-,TRBV4-1,TGCGCCAGCAGCCAAGAGGCCAGGCAGCGCCTCCATTTT,CASSQEARQRLHF
17,TRBJ1-5,-,-,TRBV2,TGTGCCAGCAGTGAAGCAGGCAGGGGATATAGCAATCAGCCCCAGCATTTT,CASSEAGRGYSNQPQHF
16,TRBJ2-5,-,TRBD2,TRBV7-2,TGTGCCAGCAGCTTAACCGGACTAGCGCCGACGGAGACCCAGTACTTC,CASSLTGLAPTETQYF
15,TRBJ2-2,few,-,TRBV11-1,TGTGCCAGCAGGAGCCTTGGGGGGAGCACCGGGGAGCTGTTTTTT,CASRSLGGSTGELFF
13,TRBJ2-3,few,-,TRBV11-2,TGTGCCAGCAGCTTGAGGAGCACAGATACGCAGTATTTT,CASSLRSTDTQYF
14,TRBJ2-1,-,-,TRBV7-9,TGTGCCAGCAGCTTAGATTATCGGGTCCTTGGGCAGTTCTTC,CASSLDYRVLGQFF
15,TRBJ2-7,-,-,TRBV11-2,TGTGCCAGCAGCTTAGCCCCGCAGGGGAGCTACGAGCAGTACTTC,CASSLAPQGSYEQYF
12,TRBJ1-4,-,-,TRBV28,TGTGCCAGCAGTTCCTCTCCGGTATTGCTGTTTTTT,CASSSSPVLLFF
15,TRBJ2-7,-,-,TRBV7-8,TGTGCCAGCAGCTTAGGGGGGGTCCTAAACTACGAGCAGTACTTC,CASSLGGVLNYEQYF
17,TRBJ2-4,few,-,TRBV5-4,TGTGCCAGCAGCTCCTCACTCGGGCTTCTAGCCAAAAACATTCAGTACTTC,CASSSSLGLLAKNIQYF
15,TRBJ2-1,-,-,TRBV11-2,TGTGCCAGCAGCTTAGCAGTGACACCTTACAATGAGCAGTTCTTC,CASSLAVTPYNEQFF
13,TRBJ1-1,-,-,TRBV5-1,TGCGCCAGCAGCAGCGAGGGGAACACTGAAGCTTTCTTT,CASSSEGNTEAFF
11,TRBJ2-2,-,-,TRBV11-2,TGTGCCAGCAGCCGGGTGGAGGAGCTGTTTTTT,CASSRVEELFF
14,TRBJ2-1,medium-sized,-,TRBV5-1,TGCGCCAGCGGGCCCGGTCAGGGCCGCCATGAGCAGTTCTTC,CASGPGQGRHEQFF
16,TRBJ2-1,once,TRBD1,TRBV5-8,TGTGCCAGCAGCTTGGTGGGACAGGGGTGGGACAATGAGCAGTTCTTC,CASSLVGQGWDNEQFF
18,TRBJ1-4,-,TRBD1,TRBV27,TGTGCCAGCAGTCCGTCATTAAGGGGGACAGGCGCCTATGAAAAACTGTTTTTT,CASSPSLRGTGAYEKLFF
13,TRBJ1-2,-,-,TRBV5-4,TGTGCCAGCAGCTTTTCTTCGAGGGACGGCTACACCTTC,CASSFSSRDGYTF
15,TRBJ2-3,-,-,TRBV7-9,TGTGCCAGCAGCTCCTCCGACAGGTCGACAGATACGCAGTATTTT,CASSSSDRSTDTQYF
16,TRBJ2-5,once,-,TRBV6-6,TGTGCCAGCAGTTACCCACAGGTCGCAGAGATGGTGACCCAGTACTTC,CASSYPQVAEMVTQYF
14,TRBJ2-1,-,TRBD2,TRBV2,TGTGCCAGTAGTCGGGAGGGCTCCTACAATGAGCAGTTCTTC,CASSREGSYNEQFF
11,TRBJ2-5,-,-,TRBV5-1,TGCGCCAGCAGCCAACAAGAGACCCAGTACTTC,CASSQQETQYF
16,TRBJ2-1,medium-sized,TRBD2,TRBV4-1,TGCGCCAGCAGCCAAGATCCTAGCGGGAGGGGCGATGAGCAGTTCTTC,CASSQDPSGRGDEQFF
14,TRBJ1-5,medium-sized,-,TRBV5-4,TGTGCCAGCAGCATCGGGGGGGACAATCAGCCCCAGCATTTT,CASSIGGDNQPQHF
16,TRBJ2-2,-,TRBD2,TRBV7-9,TGTGCCGCAATCTCTCGCGGGGTAGCGGGAGCCGGGGAGCTGTTTTTT,CAAISRGVAGAGELFF
17,TRBJ2-1,few,TRBD2,TRBV27,TGTGCCAGCAGTTTTGGGGGACTAGCGGGACCCTACAATGAGCAGTTCTTC,CASSFGGLAGPYNEQFF
11,TRBJ1-1,-,-,TRBV28,TGTGCCAGCAGTTATTACGGTGAAGCTTTCTTT,CASSYYGEAFF
14,TRBJ2-7,-,TRBD1,TRBV10-3,TGTGCCACCAACGGGGACAGGGGTAACTACGAGCAGTACTTC,CATNGDRGNYEQYF
13,TRBJ1-5,-,-,TRBV7-8,TGTGCCAGCAGCTTAGCCATTCTACAGCCCCAGCATTTT,CASSLAILQPQHF
15,TRBJ2-1,-,TRBD2,TRBV28,TGTGCCAGCACCCATATGGTAGCGGGCTACAATGAGCAGTTCTTC,CASTHMVAGYNEQFF
13,TRBJ2-3,-,-,TRBV6-1,TGTGCCAGCAGTCGAATTGGGGTAGATACGCAGTATTTT,CASSRIGVDTQYF
13,TRBJ1-2,-,-,TRBV6-8,TGTGCCAGCAGTGTCCCTGGAAACTATGGCTACACCTTC,CASSVPGNYGYTF
18,TRBJ2-3,-,-,TRBV5-1,TGCGCCAGCAGCTTGGCCGGGACGCCGGATAGGGTAGCAGATACGCAGTATTTT,CASSLAGTPDRVADTQYF
16,TRBJ2-3,-,-,TRBV28,TGTGCCAGCACCCCCGAAGGTTACTATTTCACAGATACGCAGTATTTT,CASTPEGYYFTDTQYF
15,TRBJ1-1,-,TRBD1,TRBV4-1,TGCGCCAGCAGCCTAGACAGGGGGTGGAACACTGAAGCTTTCTTT,CASSLDRGWNTEAFF
16,TRBJ1-1,-,-,TRBV14,TGTGCCAGCAGCCAAGACAGAGCGGGGGGCCGCACTGAAGCTTTCTTT,CASSQDRAGGRTEAFF
16,TRBJ2-1,-,-,TRBV30,TGTGCCTGGAGTGTACGGAGGGACAGCTCCTACAATGAGCAGTTCTTC,CAWSVRRDSSYNEQFF
14,TRBJ2-7,few,TRBD1,TRBV6-5,TGTGCCAGCACCACAGGGGACAGGGGTTACGAGCAGTACTTC,CASTTGDRGYEQYF
13,TRBJ2-5,-,-,TRBV4-1,TGCGCCAGCAGCGGCGGGTACCAAGAGACCCAGTACTTC,CASSGGYQETQYF
12,TRBJ1-2,-,-,TRBV6-6,TGTGCCAGCAGTGGGTCCGCAAGCGGCTACACCTTC,CASSGSASGYTF
17,TRBJ2-5,-,-,TRBV19,TGTGCCAGTAGTATCCTTGGGGTTGGTCAGTCGCAGAAGACCCAGTACTTC,CASSILGVGQSQKTQYF
13,TRBJ2-7,-,TRBD1,TRBV7-1,TGTGCCAGCAGCGTGGGGACAGGGTTGTTTCAGTACTTC,CASSVGTGLFQYF
17,TRBJ2-1,-,-,TRBV5-5,TGTGCCAGCAGCAATTGGTTGCAGACCAGCTCCTACAATGAGCAGTTCTTC,CASSNWLQTSSYNEQFF
14,TRBJ2-3,-,TRBD2,TRBV29-1,TGCAGCGCGGGACTAGCGGGAATCCCAGATACGCAGTATTTT,CSAGLAGIPDTQYF
16,TRBJ1-6,-,TRBD1,TRBV27,TGTGCCAGCAGTTTATATCTGGGGGACAGAAATTCACCCCTCCACTTT,CASSLYLGDRNSPLHF